Below, 30 T cell receptor beta chains from the same sample are listed, as sequenced in a study of T cells in Graves' hyperthyroidism and ophthalmopathy. Amplification of TCR beta CDR3 regions used RNA as the template. The TCR CDR3 first-round RT-PCR relied on the HTBI primer set. MiXCR, run by TCRdb on the multiplex PCR reads, gives a single entry per CDR3 protein. The data show fewer than 650,000 distinct CDR3 sequences, over 12% seen once. Sequencing was done on a sample of blood. These receptor sequences come from a woman aged 40 to 50 with Graves' ophthalmopathy.

This clonotype was found many times. An end of the junction differs from the germline gene, which may be a read error. The chain uses TRBV6-5 and TRBJ1-5, with TRBD1 matching 9 bases. Germline V lookup: CDR1 MNHEY, CDR2 SVGAGI. The CDR3 length is 18 residues. CDR3 nucleotides: TGTGCCGGCAGTCCTCATTCACAGGGGGCGCGCCCAAGTCAGCCCCAGCATTTT. Translating gives CAGSPHSQGARPSQPQHF.

This clonotype was seen only a few times. The chain links TRBV15 to TRBJ2-7; 12 bases match TRBD2. V lost 0 bases, J lost 4 bases, and 7 bases stayed unmatched. The germline V gene has CDR1 LNHNV and CDR2 YYDKDF (reference sequence). CDR3 size: 17 residues. In nucleotides, the CDR3 is TGTGCCACCAGCAGAGATTGGGGGACTAGCGGGTTTTACGAGCAGTACTTC. Protein product: CATSRDWGTSGFYEQYF.

In its sample, this clonotype was seen many times. V is TRBV30 and J is TRBJ2-7, with a tentative D call TRBD2 (5 bases). Germline V gene data show CDR1 as GTSNPN and CDR2 as SVGIG (reference sequence). This CDR3 comprises 12 residues. Trimming left V 4 bases short and J 2 bases short, with 9 bases between. The CDR3 DNA reads as TGTGCCTGGACGGACGGGGCCTACGAGCAGTACTTC. Encoded protein: CAWTDGAYEQYF. The variable domain in full, with the rest retrieved from reference TRBV30 and TRBJ2-7, is SQTIHQWPATLVQPVGSPLSLECTVEGTSNPNLYWYRQAAGRGLQLLFYSVGIGQISSEVPQNLSASRPQDRQFILSSKKLLLSDSGFYLCAWTDGAYEQYFGPGTRLTVT.

This clonotype was found many times. The chain combines TRBV6-2 or TRBV6-3 with TRBJ2-7; D unresolved. V was pared by 7 bases and J by 3 bases, with 16 bases between. The CDR3 extends over 14 amino acids. The germline V gene has CDR1 MNHEY and CDR2 SVGEGT. CDR3 bases: TGTGCCAGCAACCAAGGTAGTCTGGGCTACGAGCAGTACTTC. Its protein product is CASNQGSLGYEQYF.

This clonotype was observed many times. This chain uses TRBV6-2 or TRBV6-3 with TRBJ2-2, with D unclear. The CDR3 sequence is 14 residues long. The germline CDR1 and CDR2 sequences are MNHEY and SVGEGT. V was trimmed by 2 bases and J by 3 bases, leaving 7 bases between them. CDR3 coding DNA: TGTGCCAGCAGTTACACCTTAGACACCGGGGAGCTGTTTTTT. It encodes CASSYTLDTGELFF.

This clonotype occurred many times. This sequence may be a read error, since a much larger clone differs from it by one base. V gene TRBV6-5 combines with J gene TRBJ2-5; possible D gene TRBD2, 5 bases. Germline V gene sequence: CDR1 MNHEY, CDR2 SVGAGI. CDR3 length equals 15 residues. Trimming stripped 4 bases from V and 1 base from J, with 13 bases between. The CDR3 region has the DNA TGTGCCAGCAGTTTCTCACTAGAGGGCCAAGAGACCCAGTACTTC. Protein: CASSFSLEGQETQYF.

This clonotype showed up many times. This rearrangement joins TRBV19 to TRBJ2-5, with 8 bases identical to TRBD1. The CDR3 has 17 residues. V shed 4 bases and J 2 bases; nucleotides not matched to a gene: 12. Per germline, CDR1 LNHDA and CDR2 SQIVND (reference sequence). This CDR3 reads CASSTLGQDTTQETQYF. CDR3 bases: TGTGCCAGTAGTACCTTGGGACAGGACACCACTCAAGAGACCCAGTACTTC.

This clonotype was seen at least ten times. This chain uses TRBV12-3 or TRBV12-4 with TRBJ1-1, with 7 positions matching TRBD1. The CDR3 is made up of 13 amino acids. V trimming: 6 bases; J trimming: 5 bases; junction bases outside the gene matches: 6. CDR3 residues: CASSLIQGTEAFF. DNA for the CDR3: TGTGCCAGCAGCCTAATACAGGGGACTGAAGCTTTCTTT.

This sequence joins TRBV7-3 and TRBJ2-6; D remains unclear. Germline CDR1 is SGHTA and CDR2 is FQGTGA. V was cut by 2 bases and J by 0 bases, with 11 bases left in between. The CDR3 is 17 amino acids. Written as DNA, the CDR3 is TGTGCCAGCAGCTTATTCCACGACACCTCTGGGGCCAACGTCCTGACTTTC. Amino acids: CASSLFHDTSGANVLTF.

Many counts were recorded for this clonotype. The rearrangement links TRBV12-3 or TRBV12-4 to TRBJ2-4; possibly TRBD2 for D (6 bases). The V and J ends lost 3 bases and 8 bases respectively, with 14 bases between them. The CDR3 is 14 residues long. In nucleotides, the CDR3 is TGTGCCAGCAGTTTTGGTCAGGGAGGCGACATTCAGTACTTC. It translates to CASSFGQGGDIQYF.

This clonotype was counted ten times or more. The chain is built from TRBV6-5 and TRBJ2-2; 10 nucleotides line up with TRBD1. Germline V gene data show CDR1 as MNHEY and CDR2 as SVGAGI. This CDR3 spans 17 amino acids. J was trimmed by 0 bases and V by 2 bases; bases with no gene match: 3. CDR3 DNA: TGTGCCAGCAGTTACCCGGGACAGGGGACGAACACCGGGGAGCTGTTTTTT. The encoded protein is CASSYPGQGTNTGELFF.

There are many counts of this clonotype. The CDR3 bases are TGTGCCAGTAGTTTTAGGGGCCTCACCGGGGAGCTGTTTTTT. It translates to CASSFRGLTGELFF. The rearrangement uses TRBV19 and TRBJ2-2, with D possibly matching TRBD1 (5 bases). Trimming stripped 5 bases from V and 4 bases from J, with 11 bases between. The CDR3 length is 14 residues. Germline V lookup: CDR1 LNHDA, CDR2 SQIVND (reference sequence). The full variable domain, rest sourced from reference TRBV19 and TRBJ2-2, is DGGITQSPKYLFRKEGQNVTLSCEQNLNHDAMYWYRQDPGQGLRLIYYSQIVNDFQKGDIAEGYSVSREKKESFPLTVTSAQKNPTAFYLCASSFRGLTGELFFGEGSRLTVL.

There are many counts of this clonotype. V is TRBV6-2 or TRBV6-3 and J is TRBJ2-5, with D tentatively TRBD2 (5 bases). Germline CDR1 is MNHEY and CDR2 is SVGEGT. The CDR3 spans 15 residues. With 5 bases removed from V and 5 bases from J, the gap between germline ends came to 18 bases. The CDR3 region has the DNA TGTGCCAGCAGTCGCACCGGACTGTCTGGGGAGACCCAGTACTTC. This codes for CASSRTGLSGETQYF.

As regards this clonotype: Since a much larger clone is just one base distant, this may be a read error. The CDR3 ends on some other residue instead of the conserved phenylalanine or tryptophan, so this is likely a read error. The J gene is TRBJ1-2, the V gene TRBV30; tentatively, D is TRBD1 (5 bases). The CDR3 has 12 amino acids. The V gene lost 4 bases and the J gene lost 8 bases, with 14 bases spanning the gap. Germline V gene data show CDR1 as GTSNPN and CDR2 as SVGIG (reference sequence). CDR3 residues: CAWKPGTSGYTL. The DNA for the CDR3 is TGTGCCTGGAAACCAGGGACGTCGGGCTACACCCTC.

This clonotype was seen at least ten times. V gene TRBV6-2 or TRBV6-3 combines with J gene TRBJ1-1; D may be TRBD1 (5 bases). V gave up 0 bases and J gave up 6 bases, with 8 bases separating them. Per the germline V gene, CDR1 is MNHEY and CDR2 is SVGEGT. The CDR3 spans 13 residues. CDR3 DNA: TGTGCCAGCAGTTACTCGGGGCAGGCTGAAGCTTTCTTT. Protein product: CASSYSGQAEAFF.

The CDR3 DNA is TGTGCCAGCTCTAAGACAGACGAGCAGTACTTC. Protein: CASSKTDEQYF. The V gene is TRBV7-2, the J gene TRBJ2-7; TRBD1 might be the D (5 bases). The V gene lost 8 bases and the J gene lost 5 bases, with 10 bases spanning the gap. CDR3 length: 11 amino acids. Germline V gene sequence: CDR1 SGHTA, CDR2 FQGNSA.

Many counts were recorded for this clonotype. The chain combines TRBV9 with TRBJ2-5, with a weak D call TRBD2 (6 bases). The CDR3 totals 17 residues. Trimming took 0 bases from V and 4 from J, leaving 19 bases between them. Germline-derived CDR1 and CDR2 are SGDLS and YYNGEE. CDR3 nucleotide sequence: TGTGCCAGCAGCGTAGTGGAGGGACGAACACCCGTAGAGACCCAGTACTTC. Protein product: CASSVVEGRTPVETQYF. The variable domain in full, with the rest retrieved from reference TRBV9 and TRBJ2-5, is DSGVTQTPKHLITATGQRVTLRCSPRSGDLSVYWYQQSLDQGLQFLIQYYNGEERAKGNILERFSAQQFPDLHSELNLSSLELGDSALYFCASSVVEGRTPVETQYFGPGTRLLVL.

At least ten counts were recorded for this clonotype. The chain links TRBV2 to TRBJ1-5; TRBD1 is a possible D gene (6 bases). CDR1 is SNHLY and CDR2 is FYNNEI in the germline V gene. Trimming left V 3 bases short and J 5 bases short, with 11 bases between. This CDR3 is built from 14 residues. CDR3 sequence: CASSEGTPDQPQHF. In DNA form, the CDR3 reads TGTGCCAGCAGTGAGGGGACACCAGATCAGCCCCAGCATTTT.

In its sample, this clonotype was seen many times. The chain combines TRBV28 with TRBJ2-7, with 11 bases lining up with TRBD2. The CDR3 is 17 amino acids. V gave up 6 bases and J gave up 2 bases; unmatched junction bases: 12. CDR1 and CDR2 (germline): MDHEN, SYDVKM. The CDR3 DNA follows: TGTGCCAGCAGCCCCCTCGGGCTAGCGGGAGGCCCCTACGAGCAGTACTTC. It yields the protein CASSPLGLAGGPYEQYF.

This clonotype was recorded many times. V and J are TRBV29-1 and TRBJ2-2; no clear D gene. Trimming cost V 5 bases and J 0 bases, with 10 bases left between them. Per the germline V gene, CDR1 is SQVTM and CDR2 is ANQGSEA. The CDR3 contains 14 residues. In DNA, the CDR3 is TGCAGCGTTCAAGGCAGTTCGAACACCGGGGAGCTGTTTTTT. Amino acids: CSVQGSSNTGELFF.

This clonotype was counted many times. The CDR3 sequence: CASSPGQANVLTF. In nucleotides, the CDR3 is TGTGCCAGCAGCCCGGGACAGGCCAACGTCCTGACTTTC. V gene TRBV9 combines with J gene TRBJ2-6; TRBD1 might be the D (6 bases). CDR3 length equals 13 residues. From germline, CDR1 is SGDLS and CDR2 YYNGEE. Trimming took off 4 bases at V and 6 bases at J, with 8 bases between the two ends.

This clonotype was observed many times. This chain connects TRBV10-1 to TRBJ2-7; 7 bases map to TRBD1. The CDR3 consists of 15 residues. Germline trimming cut 0 bases from V and 6 bases from J; bases unmatched to any gene: 8. Germline CDR1 reads WNHNN; CDR2 reads SYGVQD (reference sequence). The DNA of the CDR3 is TGCGCCAGCAGTGAGTCAGGGGCAGGGGGATTCGAGCAGTACTTC. Encoded protein: CASSESGAGGFEQYF.

The chain couples TRBV11-2 to TRBJ2-5, with TRBD2 matching over 7 bases. J gave up 4 bases and V 3 bases, and 14 bases lay outside the gene matches. The CDR3 is 17 amino acids. The germline V gene encodes CDR1 SGHAT and CDR2 FQNNGV. CDR3 protein: CASSLFLGSGGGETQYF. The CDR3 DNA follows: TGTGCCAGCAGCTTGTTCTTGGGAAGTGGCGGGGGAGAGACCCAGTACTTC.

The chain combines TRBV10-3 with TRBJ2-7, with 12 bases identical to TRBD2. V lost 3 bases, J lost 0 bases, and 9 bases stayed unmatched. Looked up from germline, CDR1 is ENHRY and CDR2 is SYGVKD. The CDR3 covers 18 residues. The chain's CDR3 is CAISDSGTSGLASYEQYF. The DNA for the CDR3 is TGTGCCATCAGTGATTCCGGGACTAGCGGGCTGGCCTCCTACGAGCAGTACTTC.

This clonotype occurred a few times. Given a much more abundant clone one base away, this may be a read error. The V gene is TRBV2, the J gene TRBJ2-5; no clear D gene. The CDR3 is made up of 11 amino acids. V was pared by 2 bases and J by 5 bases, with 3 bases between. Per the germline V gene, CDR1 is SNHLY and CDR2 is FYNNEI. DNA for the CDR3: TGTGCCAGCAGTGAAACGGAGACCCAGTACTTC. Protein product: CASSETETQYF.

This clonotype has a count of ten or more. A much larger clone is a single base away; this may be a read error. V is TRBV6-1 and J is TRBJ2-7; 11 bases line up with TRBD1. This CDR3 spans 15 amino acids. The germline V gene has CDR1 MNHNS and CDR2 SASEGT. CDR3 coding DNA: TGTGCCAGCACCTCCGGGACAGGGGGTTCCTACGAGCGGTACTTC. It codes for CASTSGTGGSYERYF.

This clonotype has ten or more counts. The chain carries TRBV6-1 and TRBJ2-7; 7 nucleotides line up with TRBD1. The germline V gene encodes CDR1 MNHNS and CDR2 SASEGT. This CDR3 comprises 14 residues. V lost 7 bases to trimming and J lost 2 bases; unmatched junction nucleotides: 8. The CDR3 reads CASTSRGTAYEQYF. DNA for the CDR3: TGTGCCAGCACCTCTAGGGGGACAGCCTACGAGCAGTACTTC.

This chain links TRBV7-9 with TRBJ1-4; unclear D gene. Germline CDR1 SEHNR, CDR2 FQNEAQ (reference sequence). The V gene lost 1 base and the J gene lost 5 bases, with 5 bases spanning the gap. CDR3 length equals 13 residues. The CDR3 DNA follows: TGTGCCAGCAGCTTAGAGGTGAATGAAAAACTGTTTTTT. Residues: CASSLEVNEKLFF.

This clonotype came up once. The chain employs TRBV6-5 and TRBJ2-5, with D perhaps assigned TRBD1 or TRBD2 (6 bases each). The CDR3 loop spans 15 amino acids. With 4 bases removed from V and 3 bases from J, the gap between germline ends came to 15 bases. Germline V CDR1 and CDR2: MNHEY, SVGAGI. CDR3 sequence (DNA): TGTGCCAGCAGTTTCGGGGGCGGGGTAGAAGAGACCCAGTACTTC. Translating gives CASSFGGGVEETQYF.

The table lists this clonotype with many counts. This chain joins TRBV6-2 or TRBV6-3 and TRBJ2-4; no firm D call. The V end was cut by 2 bases, the J end by 0 bases, with 11 bases between. There are 16 residues in the CDR3. Germline V gene sequence: CDR1 MNHEY, CDR2 SVGEGT. This CDR3 is CASSYDLHIAKNIQYF. CDR3 nucleotides: TGTGCCAGCAGTTACGACTTGCATATAGCCAAAAACATTCAGTACTTC.